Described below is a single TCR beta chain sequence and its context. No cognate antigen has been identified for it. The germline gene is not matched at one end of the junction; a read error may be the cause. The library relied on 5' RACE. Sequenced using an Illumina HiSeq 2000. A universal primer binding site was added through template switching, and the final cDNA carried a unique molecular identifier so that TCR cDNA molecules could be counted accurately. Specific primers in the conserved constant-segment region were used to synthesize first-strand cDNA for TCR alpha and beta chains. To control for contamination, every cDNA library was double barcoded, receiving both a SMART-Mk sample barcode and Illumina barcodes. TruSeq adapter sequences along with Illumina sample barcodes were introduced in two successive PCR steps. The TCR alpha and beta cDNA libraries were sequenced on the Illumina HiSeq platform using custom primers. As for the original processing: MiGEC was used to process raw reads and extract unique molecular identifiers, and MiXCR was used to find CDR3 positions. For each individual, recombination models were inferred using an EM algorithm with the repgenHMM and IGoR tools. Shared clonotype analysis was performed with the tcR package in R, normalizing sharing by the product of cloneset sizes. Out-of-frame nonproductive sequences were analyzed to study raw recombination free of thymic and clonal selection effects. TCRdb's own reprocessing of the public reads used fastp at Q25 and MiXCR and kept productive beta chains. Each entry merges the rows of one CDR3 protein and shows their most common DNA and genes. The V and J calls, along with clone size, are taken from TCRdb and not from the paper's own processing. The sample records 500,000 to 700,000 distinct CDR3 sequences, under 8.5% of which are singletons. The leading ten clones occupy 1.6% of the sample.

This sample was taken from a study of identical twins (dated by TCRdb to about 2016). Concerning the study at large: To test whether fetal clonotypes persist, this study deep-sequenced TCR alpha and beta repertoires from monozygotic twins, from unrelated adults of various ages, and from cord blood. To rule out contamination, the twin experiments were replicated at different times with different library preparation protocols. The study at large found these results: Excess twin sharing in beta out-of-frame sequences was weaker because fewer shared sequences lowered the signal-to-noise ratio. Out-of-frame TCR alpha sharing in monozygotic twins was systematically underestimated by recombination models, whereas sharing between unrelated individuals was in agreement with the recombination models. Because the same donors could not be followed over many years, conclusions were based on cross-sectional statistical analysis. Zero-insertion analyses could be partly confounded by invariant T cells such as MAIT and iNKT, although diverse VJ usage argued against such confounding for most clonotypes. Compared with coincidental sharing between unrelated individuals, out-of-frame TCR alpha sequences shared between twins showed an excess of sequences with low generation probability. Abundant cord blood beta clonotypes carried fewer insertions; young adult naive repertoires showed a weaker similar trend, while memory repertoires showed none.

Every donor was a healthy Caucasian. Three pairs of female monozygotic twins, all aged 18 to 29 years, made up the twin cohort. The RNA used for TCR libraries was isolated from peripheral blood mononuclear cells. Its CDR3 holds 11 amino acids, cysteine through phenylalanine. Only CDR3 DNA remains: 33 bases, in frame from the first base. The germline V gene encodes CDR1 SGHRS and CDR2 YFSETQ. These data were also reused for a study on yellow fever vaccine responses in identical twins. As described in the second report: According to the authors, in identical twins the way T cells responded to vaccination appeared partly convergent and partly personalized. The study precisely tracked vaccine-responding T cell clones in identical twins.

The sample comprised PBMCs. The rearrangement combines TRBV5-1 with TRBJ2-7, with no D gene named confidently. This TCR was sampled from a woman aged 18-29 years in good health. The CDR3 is CATSADYEQYF. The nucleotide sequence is TGCGCCACCAGCGCGGACTACGAGCAGTACTTC.